The rows below give T cell receptor beta chains drawn from one sample of a study of naive and memory T cell subsets. TCRdb ran MiXCR on the UMI-ligation and nested PCR reads and lists one entry per CDR3 protein. This table holds tens of thousands of distinct CDR3 sequences, about 6.7% found once. This material consisted of skin, taken from a tuberculin skin test site. The receptors shown here come from an adult in good health. Each CDR3 is given with its conserved first and last residue. A D gene is named only where the DNA matches it firmly. Only some rows state a clone size, as once, few, many or a class for expanded clones.

abundance	v_gene	d_gene	j_gene	CDR3nt	CDR3aa
medium-sized	TRBV29-1	-	TRBJ1-5	TGCAGCGTTGAGGTAGCACAGGGTGGTCAGCCCCAGCATTTT	CSVEVAQGGQPQHF
many	TRBV20-1	TRBD2	TRBJ2-1	TGCAGTGCCTTGACTAGCGGGGGGATCAATGAGCAGTTCTTC	CSALTSGGINEQFF
many	TRBV21-1	-	TRBJ2-2	TGTGCCAGCAGCAACGTGGCCAGCGGGGAGCTGTTTTTT	CASSNVASGELFF
-	TRBV7-9	-	TRBJ2-5	TGTGCCAGCAGCGAACCTAGGGAGACCCAGTACTTC	CASSEPRETQYF
many	TRBV11-1	TRBD2	TRBJ2-1	TGTGCCAGCAGCTCCGGGACTAGCGGGGGATACAATGAGCAGTTCTTC	CASSSGTSGGYNEQFF
-	TRBV29-1	-	TRBJ2-5	TGTAGCGTTAGTAGAGGCGGAGAGACCCAGTACTTC	CSVSRGGETQYF
medium-sized	TRBV20-1	-	TRBJ2-7	TGCAGTGCTAGCCAAGACGCAGGGAGGGGGGTGCGGCAGTACTTC	CSASQDAGRGVRQYF
many	TRBV20-1	TRBD2	TRBJ2-3	TGCAGTGCCCCCCCGGGGGGGGCAGGGACAGATACGCAGTATTTT	CSAPPGGAGTDTQYF
many	TRBV5-1	TRBD1	TRBJ2-7	TGCGCCAGCAGTTCCGACAGGGTGGCCTACGAGCAGTACTTC	CASSSDRVAYEQYF
many	TRBV20-1	-	TRBJ2-4	TGCAGTGCTAGAGATAACGGCGGGGACAGTTTAGCCAAAAAGATTCAGTACTTC	CSARDNGGDSLAKKIQYF
-	TRBV11-2	-	TRBJ2-4	TGTGCCAGCAGCTCGACGACCTCTTTAGGCAACATTCAGTACTTC	CASSSTTSLGNIQYF
many	TRBV11-2	-	TRBJ2-5	TGTGCCAGCAGCTTAGGATTGGCTTTCCAAGAGACCCAGTACTTC	CASSLGLAFQETQYF
many	TRBV3-1	TRBD2	TRBJ2-3	TGTGCCAGCAGCCAAAGGACTAGCGGCATCACAGATACGCAGTATTTT	CASSQRTSGITDTQYF
medium-sized	TRBV7-2	-	TRBJ2-2	TGTGCCAGCAGCTTAGGTCTCGGGGCGGGCACCGGGGAGCTGTTTTTT	CASSLGLGAGTGELFF
many	TRBV29-1	TRBD1	TRBJ2-5	TGCAGCGTAGAGGCAGGGGGTTCGGGGACCCAGTACTTC	CSVEAGGSGTQYF
-	TRBV6-5	-	TRBJ2-7	TGTGCCAGCAGTTCTGGACAGCCTTTATTCTCCGAGCAGTACTTC	CASSSGQPLFSEQYF
many	TRBV6-1	-	TRBJ1-1	TGTGCCAGCAGTGTTGGGCGGCAGAACACTGAAGCTTTCTTT	CASSVGRQNTEAFF
few	TRBV14	-	TRBJ1-2	TGTGCCAGCAGCCAAGAGACATGGGGCTATGGCTACACCTTC	CASSQETWGYGYTF
many	TRBV12-3/TRBV12-4	-	TRBJ2-5	TGTGCCAGCAGTTTAAAGGGAATGGGGACCCAGTACTTC	CASSLKGMGTQYF
many	TRBV19	TRBD1	TRBJ1-4	TGTGCCAGTAGCAAGTCCCAGGGGGTCGCTAATGAAAAACTGTTTTTT	CASSKSQGVANEKLFF
-	TRBV4-1	-	TRBJ1-4	TGCGCCAGCAGCCAAGGGGCCGTCGGGTGGGGGGCGAGGGGGGAAAAACTGTTTTTT	CASSQGAVGWGARGEKLFF
-	TRBV20-1	-	TRBJ1-1	TGCAGTGCTAGGGGACGGCGGGGGACGAACACTGAAGCTTTCTTT	CSARGRRGTNTEAFF
many	TRBV3-1	-	TRBJ1-5	TGTGCCAGCAGCCAAGATCGCGGGGCCTATCAGCCCCAGCATTTT	CASSQDRGAYQPQHF
-	TRBV10-3	-	TRBJ1-1	TGTGCCATCAGTGAGGACAGCATGAACACTGAAGCTTTCTTT	CAISEDSMNTEAFF
many	TRBV20-1	TRBD1	TRBJ1-2	TGCAGTGCGCCCGGGACAGCGGGCTACACCTTC	CSAPGTAGYTF
many	TRBV5-1	TRBD1	TRBJ2-3	TGCGCCAGCAGCTTGGCCGGGACAGGGGGTACAGATACGCAGTATTTT	CASSLAGTGGTDTQYF
many	TRBV7-2	-	TRBJ2-7	TGTGCCAGCAGCTTAAACAAGGTCTACGAGCAGTACTTC	CASSLNKVYEQYF
medium-sized	TRBV29-1	TRBD2	TRBJ2-3	TGCAGCGTTGAAGATGACAGTCGGGGGGGAGGCACAGATACGCAGTATTTT	CSVEDDSRGGGTDTQYF
many	TRBV5-1	-	TRBJ1-1	TGCGCCAGCAGTGTCAGAGCAATGAACACTGAAGCTTTCTTT	CASSVRAMNTEAFF
many	TRBV2	-	TRBJ2-7	TGTGCCAGCAGTGAGCCGAGGGGGGCCTACGAGCAGTACTTC	CASSEPRGAYEQYF
many	TRBV18	TRBD1	TRBJ1-2	TGTGCCAGCTCAAACGCAGGGGGAGAGAACTATGGCTACACCTTC	CASSNAGGENYGYTF
many	TRBV18	-	TRBJ2-1	TGTGCCAGCTCACCAAAAATGAGGCGGGGAGGCTACAATGAGCAGTTCTTC	CASSPKMRRGGYNEQFF
many	TRBV7-2	-	TRBJ2-5	TGTGCCAGCAGCTTCGCCCCCAGGGGGGGAGAGACCCAGTACTTC	CASSFAPRGGETQYF
few	TRBV6-5	-	TRBJ2-4	TGTGCCAGCAGCCCTCGAAGAGGGGTTCAGTACTTC	CASSPRRGVQYF
few	TRBV9	-	TRBJ2-6	TGTGCCAGTCGAGCAGGGGCCCCTGGGGCCAACGTCCTGACTTTC	CASRAGAPGANVLTF
few	TRBV7-9	-	TRBJ1-2	TGTGCCAGCAGCCCTCCCGGGCTCGGGTCGTCTAACTATGGCGACACCTTC	CASSPPGLGSSNYGDTF
few	TRBV20-1	TRBD1	TRBJ2-2	TGCAGTGCCGACAGGGGAGGCGGGGAGCTGTTTTTT	CSADRGGGELFF
many	TRBV6-5	-	TRBJ1-1	TGTGCCAGCAGTTACAAGAGTAGCAGGAACACTGAAGCTTTCTTT	CASSYKSSRNTEAFF
-	TRBV20-1	-	TRBJ1-4	TGCAGTGCTGGACCTGGTTCAACTAATGAAAAACTGTTTTTT	CSAGPGSTNEKLFF
many	TRBV5-5	-	TRBJ2-2	TGTGCCAGCAGCGTGGGCCGGGGGTTCGGGGAGCTGTTTTTT	CASSVGRGFGELFF
medium-sized	TRBV7-8	TRBD1	TRBJ2-2	TGTGCCAGCAGCCCCGGGACAGGGTTCCGTAGGGAGCTGTTTTTT	CASSPGTGFRRELFF
medium-sized	TRBV4-1	TRBD2	TRBJ2-5	TGCGCCAGCAGCCGCGGACTAGTCCGAGAGACCCAGTACTTC	CASSRGLVRETQYF
-	TRBV6-5	TRBD2	TRBJ2-2	TGTGCCAGCAGTTACTACCTTATAGCGGGGGCAAACACCGGGGAGCTGTTTTTT	CASSYYLIAGANTGELFF
-	TRBV18	-	TRBJ2-2	TGTGCCAGCTCAATGATCGGGGACGGGAACACCGGGGAGCTGTTTTTT	CASSMIGDGNTGELFF
-	TRBV2	-	TRBJ1-5	TGTGCCAGCAGTGAAGCCAGGGTCTATCAGCCCCAGCATTTT	CASSEARVYQPQHF
many	TRBV6-6	-	TRBJ2-7	TGTGCCAGCAGCCTCGACAGTCCCTACGAGCAGTACTTC	CASSLDSPYEQYF
many	TRBV7-2	TRBD2	TRBJ2-5	TGTGCCAGCAGCTTAGCGTGGACTAGCGGGGGTCAAGAGACCCAGTACTTC	CASSLAWTSGGQETQYF
many	TRBV28	-	TRBJ2-7	TGTGCCAGCAAGAGAGGAAGCTCCTACGAGCAGTACTTC	CASKRGSSYEQYF
medium-sized	TRBV5-1	-	TRBJ2-5	TGCGCCAGCAGCTTGGGGACGGCCCAAGAGACCCAGTACTTC	CASSLGTAQETQYF
many	TRBV20-1	TRBD2	TRBJ2-7	TGCAGTGCTAGCAGGCTAGCGGGCTTCTCCTACGAGCAGTACTTC	CSASRLAGFSYEQYF
medium-sized	TRBV29-1	-	TRBJ2-7	TGCAGCGTTGAGAGTAAGGCGGACTACGAGCAGTACTTC	CSVESKADYEQYF
many	TRBV2	TRBD1	TRBJ1-6	TGTGCCAGCACCAGGACAGGGTCCCATAATTCACCCCTCCACTTT	CASTRTGSHNSPLHF